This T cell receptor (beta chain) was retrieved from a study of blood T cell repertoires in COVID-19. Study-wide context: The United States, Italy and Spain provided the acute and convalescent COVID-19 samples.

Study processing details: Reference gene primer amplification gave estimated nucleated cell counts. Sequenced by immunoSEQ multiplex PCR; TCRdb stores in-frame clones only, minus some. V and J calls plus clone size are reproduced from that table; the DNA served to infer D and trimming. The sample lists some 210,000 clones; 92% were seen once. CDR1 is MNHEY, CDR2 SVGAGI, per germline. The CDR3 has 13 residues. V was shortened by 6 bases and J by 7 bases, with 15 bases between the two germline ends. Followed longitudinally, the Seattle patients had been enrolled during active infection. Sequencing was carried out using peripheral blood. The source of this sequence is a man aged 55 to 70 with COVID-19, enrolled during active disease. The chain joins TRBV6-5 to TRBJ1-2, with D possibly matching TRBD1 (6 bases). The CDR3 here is CASRDTGIRGYTF. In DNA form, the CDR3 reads TGTGCCAGCAGGGACACAGGGATCCGTGGCTACACCTTC.